The clone carrying this T cell receptor beta chain was seen a handful of times. Its antigen is not known. Germline V lookup: CDR1 SGHRS, CDR2 YFSETQ. With 1 base removed from V and 6 bases from J, the gap between germline ends came to 8 bases. The CDR3 has 13 amino acids. A primer in the constant region served to generate TCR beta cDNA from 500 ng of total RNA. It was through three nested multiplex PCR rounds of slightly modified ARM-PCR that TCR beta libraries arose. Two initial PCR rounds of 10 to 11 cycles each paired TRBV1-TRBV30 forward primers with a C-beta reverse primer. TCRdb re-called the multiplex PCR reads through MiXCR, storing one row per CDR3 protein. The profile covers 320,000 or so distinct CDR3 sequences, with around three fifths appearing a single time and roughly 8.9% taken by the ten largest. This entry comes from a study of tumor-infiltrating lymphocytes in primary liver carcinoma. On the study more broadly: Tumor stage was T1-T3 N0M0, and tumor size was 4.2 to 10 cm across.

Study outcomes and limitations: Relative to blood, tumors carried a significantly larger fraction of the repertoire in their top 250 clones (p = 0.039).

Germline DNA was extracted alongside blood RNA, which was obtained from unsorted whole blood. Among the patients, all had chronic HBV infection and none had been treated. The genes are TRBV5-1 and TRBJ2-1; D not certain. Sequencing was performed on peripheral blood. The clonotype was recovered from a man between 40 and 49 years old with primary liver carcinoma and hepatitis B virus infection. Here the CDR3 DNA reads TGCGCCAGCAGCTTGACAGCACCCAATGAGCAGTTCTTC. As protein: CASSLTAPNEQFF. The variable domain in full, completed from reference TRBV5-1 and TRBJ2-1, reads KAGVTQTPRYLIKTRGQQVTLSCSPISGHRSVSWYQQTPGQGLQFLFEYFSETQRNKGNFPGRFSGRQFSNSRSEMNVSTLELGDSALYLCASSLTAPNEQFFGPGTRLTVL.